Here is one TCR beta chain with its context. Antigen specificity is unknown. Healthy bone marrow donors supplied every sample. This specimen belongs to a study of cytomegalovirus exposure and HLA in healthy donors. General study points: Some V segments, TRBV6-2 and TRBV6-3 among them, were indistinguishable and were therefore excluded.

PCR primers comprised 60 Vbeta and 13 Jbeta primers. As processed by the authors: Later work found about 80 million unique TCR beta chains, with 9.5 million to 11 million shared. The method was immunoSEQ multiplex PCR; TCRdb's version includes in-frame clones alone and lacks a portion of them. V and J calls and clone size are copied from that table; D and trimming were computed from the DNA. The sample holds about 60,000 clones, approximately 75% seen once. Germline CDR1 is GTSNPN and CDR2 is SVGIG (reference sequence). The CDR3 has 15 residues. The ends lost 5 bases at V and 0 bases at J; junction bases unmatched: 9.

The chain links TRBV30 to TRBJ2-7; 8 bases match TRBD1. This clonotype was sampled from a middle-aged woman in good health and CMV-seropositive. The source material was PBMCs. CDR3 loop: CAWGETGAFSYEQYF. The CDR3 DNA reads as TGTGCCTGGGGAGAGACAGGGGCGTTCTCCTACGAGCAGTACTTC.